This T cell receptor (beta chain) comes out of a study of T cell changes during pregnancy in multiple sclerosis. Assay used: immunoSEQ multiplex PCR; TCRdb lists only in-frame clones, some missing. The repertoire holds under 70,000 clones, with 92% as singletons. CDR3 length: 17 amino acids. J gave up 6 bases and V 3 bases, and 15 bases lay outside the gene matches. The germline V gene has CDR1 LNHDA and CDR2 SQIVND (reference sequence). This clone is a singleton in its sample. The sequences come from CD4+ T cells from peripheral blood mononuclear cells, collected after pregnancy. The clonotype was recovered from a female donor with multiple sclerosis, enrolled in a pregnancy study. The J gene is TRBJ1-2, the V gene TRBV19; 8 positions match TRBD1. CDR3 region: CASSIGGTGRTGHGYTF. In DNA form, the CDR3 reads TGTGCCAGTAGTATCGGGGGGACAGGAAGGACGGGCCATGGCTACACCTTC.